A selection of T cell receptor beta chains follows, all from one sample in a study of blood T cells in healthy people across ages. Each CDR3 protein is one row after TCRdb ran MiXCR on the 5' RACE reads. The data contain almost 1 million distinct CDR3 sequences, around 54% of them singletons. The sample taken for sequencing was blood. The receptors were gathered from a woman aged 60 to 75 in good health. CDR3s include the opening cysteine and the closing phenylalanine or tryptophan. Each record gives: J gene, CDR3 length, V gene, D gene, clone size, CDR3 protein, CDR3 DNA. D genes are given only for firm matches. Only some rows state a clone size, as once, few, many or a class for expanded clones.

J gene: TRBJ2-3; CDR3 length: 15; V gene: TRBV5-1; D gene: TRBD1; clone size: .; CDR3 protein: CASEYGTGRGDTQYF; CDR3 DNA: TGCGCCAGCGAATATGGGACAGGGCGAGGGGATACGCAGTATTTT
J gene: TRBJ2-5; CDR3 length: 17; V gene: TRBV25-1; D gene: TRBD1; clone size: .; CDR3 protein: CASSESERTGYWGTQYF; CDR3 DNA: TGTGCCAGCAGTGAATCAGAACGGACAGGGTATTGGGGGACCCAGTACTTC
J gene: TRBJ1-2; CDR3 length: 12; V gene: TRBV28; D gene: .; clone size: .; CDR3 protein: CASSFLNVGYTF; CDR3 DNA: TGTGCCAGCAGTTTTTTAAATGTAGGCTACACCTTC
J gene: TRBJ2-5; CDR3 length: 13; V gene: TRBV29-1; D gene: .; clone size: .; CDR3 protein: CSVETASLKTQYF; CDR3 DNA: TGCAGCGTTGAGACGGCTAGCTTAAAGACCCAGTACTTC
J gene: TRBJ2-3; CDR3 length: 14; V gene: TRBV29-1; D gene: TRBD2; clone size: few; CDR3 protein: CSVRTSGRTDTQYF; CDR3 DNA: TGCAGCGTTCGGACTAGCGGGAGGACAGATACGCAGTATTTT
J gene: TRBJ2-1; CDR3 length: 14; V gene: TRBV29-1; D gene: .; clone size: .; CDR3 protein: CSVEGGRGHNEQFF; CDR3 DNA: TGCAGCGTTGAAGGAGGCAGGGGACACAATGAGCAGTTCTTC
J gene: TRBJ2-3; CDR3 length: 15; V gene: TRBV6-2/TRBV6-3; D gene: TRBD2; clone size: .; CDR3 protein: CASRATSGRGDTQYF; CDR3 DNA: TGTGCCAGCAGGGCTACTAGCGGGAGGGGAGATACGCAGTATTTT
J gene: TRBJ2-7; CDR3 length: 12; V gene: TRBV10-3; D gene: .; clone size: few; CDR3 protein: CAISGGDPEQYF; CDR3 DNA: TGTGCCATCAGTGGTGGGGACCCCGAGCAGTACTTC
J gene: TRBJ1-1; CDR3 length: 14; V gene: TRBV5-1; D gene: .; clone size: .; CDR3 protein: CASSLGAGVTEAFF; CDR3 DNA: TGCGCCAGCAGCTTGGGGGCCGGGGTCACTGAAGCTTTCTTT
J gene: TRBJ2-7; CDR3 length: 15; V gene: TRBV9; D gene: TRBD2; clone size: .; CDR3 protein: CASSVGLAGGWEQYF; CDR3 DNA: TGTGCCAGCAGCGTAGGGCTAGCGGGAGGGTGGGAGCAGTACTTC
J gene: TRBJ1-1; CDR3 length: 12; V gene: TRBV14; D gene: .; clone size: few; CDR3 protein: CASRRHNTEAFF; CDR3 DNA: TGTGCCAGCAGGCGACATAACACTGAAGCTTTCTTT
J gene: TRBJ2-4; CDR3 length: 14; V gene: TRBV27; D gene: .; clone size: few; CDR3 protein: CASRPHRDLNIQYF; CDR3 DNA: TGTGCCAGCAGACCTCATCGGGACCTAAACATTCAGTACTTC
J gene: TRBJ2-1; CDR3 length: 13; V gene: TRBV4-1; D gene: .; clone size: .; CDR3 protein: CASSQITRGEQFF; CDR3 DNA: TGCGCCAGCAGCCAAATAACGAGGGGAGAGCAGTTCTTC
J gene: TRBJ2-1; CDR3 length: 14; V gene: TRBV20-1; D gene: .; clone size: few; CDR3 protein: CSARASDYYNEQFF; CDR3 DNA: TGCAGTGCTAGAGCCTCGGACTATTACAATGAGCAGTTCTTC
J gene: TRBJ1-1; CDR3 length: 11; V gene: TRBV20-1; D gene: .; clone size: .; CDR3 protein: CSVQGNTEAFF; CDR3 DNA: TGCAGTGTACAGGGGAACACTGAAGCTTTCTTT
J gene: TRBJ2-5; CDR3 length: 15; V gene: TRBV7-9; D gene: .; clone size: few; CDR3 protein: CASILGPPNRETQYF; CDR3 DNA: TGTGCCAGCATCCTAGGGCCTCCGAACAGGGAGACCCAGTACTTC
J gene: TRBJ2-1; CDR3 length: 15; V gene: TRBV29-1; D gene: TRBD1; clone size: .; CDR3 protein: CSVQLNRGPVTKQFF; CDR3 DNA: TGCAGCGTTCAATTAAACAGGGGTCCGGTCACCAAGCAGTTCTTC
J gene: TRBJ1-2; CDR3 length: 14; V gene: TRBV29-1; D gene: .; clone size: .; CDR3 protein: CSVPIHLGGDGYTF; CDR3 DNA: TGCAGCGTCCCAATCCACCTAGGAGGAGATGGCTACACCTTC
J gene: TRBJ2-7; CDR3 length: 14; V gene: TRBV5-6; D gene: TRBD2; clone size: once; CDR3 protein: CASSFRTSGHRQYF; CDR3 DNA: TGTGCCAGCAGCTTCCGGACTAGCGGGCATCGGCAGTACTTC